This TCR beta chain emerged from a study of T cell responses to AZD1222 COVID-19 vaccine. The study's findings and limits: Without day 14 samples, only post-peak T cell repertoires were studied. Spike was spanned by vaccine-associated CD4 TCRs, with dominance at 160-218 and 743-854. Females outnumbered males among donors, who were mostly white British; clonal diversity was possibly underestimated.

This clone has more than one count but fewer than ten. The antigen remains undetermined. This CDR3 comprises 14 residues. Looked up from germline, CDR1 is SGDLS and CDR2 is YYNGEE. V dropped 0 bases and J dropped 3 bases, with 9 bases sitting between them. Profiling relied on immunoSEQ multiplex PCR, and the TCRdb table lists in-frame clones only, not all of them. The data hold approximately 76,000 clones, with around four fifths observed a single time. This clonotype originated in an adult in good health. Specimen: peripheral blood, collected on day 0 of AZD1222 vaccination. The V and J genes are TRBV9 and TRBJ1-1; D gene uncertain. CDR3 DNA: TGTGCCAGCAGCGTAGAGAACTGGGACACTGAAGCTTTCTTT. Amino acids: CASSVENWDTEAFF.